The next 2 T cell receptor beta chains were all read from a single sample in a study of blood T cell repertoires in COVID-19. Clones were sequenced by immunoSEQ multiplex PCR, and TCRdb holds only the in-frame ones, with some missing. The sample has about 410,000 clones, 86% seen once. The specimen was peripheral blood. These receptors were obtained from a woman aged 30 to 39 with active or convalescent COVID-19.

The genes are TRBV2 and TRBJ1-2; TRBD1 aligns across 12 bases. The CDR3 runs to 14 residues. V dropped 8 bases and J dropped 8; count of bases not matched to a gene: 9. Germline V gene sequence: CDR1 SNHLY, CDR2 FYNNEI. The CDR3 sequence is CASGPGQGARGYTF. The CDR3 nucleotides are TGTGCCAGCGGGCCGGGACAGGGGGCTCGGGGCTACACCTTC.

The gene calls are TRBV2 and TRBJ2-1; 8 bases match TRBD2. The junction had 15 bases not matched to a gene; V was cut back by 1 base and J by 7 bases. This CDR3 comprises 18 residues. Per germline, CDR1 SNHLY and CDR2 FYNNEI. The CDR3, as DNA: TGTGCCAGCAGTGAAGGGGCAATACGGGGGGGCCGTAAGAATGAGCAGTTCTTC. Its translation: CASSEGAIRGGRKNEQFF. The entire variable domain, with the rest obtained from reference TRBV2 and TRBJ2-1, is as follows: EPEVTQTPSHQVTQMGQEVILRCVPISNHLYFYWYRQILGQKVEFLVSFYNNEISEKSEIFDDQFSVERPDGSNFTLKIRSTKLEDSAMYFCASSEGAIRGGRKNEQFFGPGTRLTVL.